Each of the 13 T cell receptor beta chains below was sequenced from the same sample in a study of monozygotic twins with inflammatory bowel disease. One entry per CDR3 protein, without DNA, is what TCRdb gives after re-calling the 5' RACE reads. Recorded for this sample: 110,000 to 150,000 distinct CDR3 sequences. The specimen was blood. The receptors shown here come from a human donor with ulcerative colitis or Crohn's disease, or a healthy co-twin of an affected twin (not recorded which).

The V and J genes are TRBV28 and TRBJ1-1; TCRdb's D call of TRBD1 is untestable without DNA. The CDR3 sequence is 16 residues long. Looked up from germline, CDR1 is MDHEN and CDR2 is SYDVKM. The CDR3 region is CASSYPTGPVNTEAFF.

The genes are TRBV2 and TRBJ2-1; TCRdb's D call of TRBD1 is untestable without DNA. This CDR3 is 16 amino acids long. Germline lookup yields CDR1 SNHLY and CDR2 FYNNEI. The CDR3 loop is CASSEVGRGNYNEQFF.

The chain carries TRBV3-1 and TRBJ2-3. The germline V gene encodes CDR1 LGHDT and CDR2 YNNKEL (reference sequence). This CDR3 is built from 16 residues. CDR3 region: CASSQKLRTGTDTQYF.

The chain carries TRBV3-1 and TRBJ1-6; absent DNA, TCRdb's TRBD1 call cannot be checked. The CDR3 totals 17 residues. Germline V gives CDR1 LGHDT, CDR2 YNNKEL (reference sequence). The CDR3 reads CASSQERRTGFNSPLHF.

The CDR3 loop is CSAREGGRYNEQFF. The chain is built from TRBV20-1 and TRBJ2-1; TCRdb reports TRBD2, a call that lacks DNA to check it against. Per the germline V gene, CDR1 is DFQATT and CDR2 is SNEGSKA (reference sequence). The length of the CDR3 is 14 residues.

The CDR3 is CASSLSDSSYNEQFF. The rearrangement uses TRBV7-3 and TRBJ2-1. Germline values: CDR1 SGHTA, CDR2 FQGTGA. The CDR3 sequence is 15 residues long.

CDR3 region: CASSEGYNEQFF. The genes are TRBV7-6 and TRBJ2-1. The CDR3 consists of 12 residues. CDR1 and CDR2 (germline): SGHVS, FNYEAQ.

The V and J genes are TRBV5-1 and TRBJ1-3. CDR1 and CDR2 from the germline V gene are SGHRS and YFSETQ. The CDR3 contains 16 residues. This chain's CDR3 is CASSLVGRFSGNTIYF.

The CDR3 loop is CASSVHGTSSYNEQFF. The gene calls are TRBV9 and TRBJ2-1. Per germline, CDR1 SGDLS and CDR2 YYNGEE. The CDR3 loop spans 16 amino acids. Full variable domain (missing parts from reference TRBV9 and TRBJ2-1): DSGVTQTPKHLITATGQRVTLRCSPRSGDLSVYWYQQSLDQGLQFLIQYYNGEERAKGNILERFSAQQFPDLHSELNLSSLELGDSALYFCASSVHGTSSYNEQFFGPGTRLTVL.

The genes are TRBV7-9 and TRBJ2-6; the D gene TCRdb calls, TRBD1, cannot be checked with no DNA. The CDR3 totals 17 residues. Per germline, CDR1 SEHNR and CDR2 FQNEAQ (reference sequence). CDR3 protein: CASSLSGPLSGANVLTF.

The CDR3 sequence: CASSHPRGESRGSYNSPLHF. V and J are TRBV4-1 and TRBJ1-6. The CDR3 is 20 residues long. Germline V gene sequence: CDR1 MGHRA, CDR2 YSYEKL.

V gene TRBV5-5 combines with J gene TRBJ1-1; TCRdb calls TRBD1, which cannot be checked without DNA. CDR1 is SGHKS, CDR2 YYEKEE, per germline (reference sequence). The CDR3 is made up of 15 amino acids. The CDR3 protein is CASSLATAMNTEAFF.

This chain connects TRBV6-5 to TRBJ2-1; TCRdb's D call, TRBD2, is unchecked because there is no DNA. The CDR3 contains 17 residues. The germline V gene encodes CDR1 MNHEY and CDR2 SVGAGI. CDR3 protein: CASSYGGLAGGVHEQFF.